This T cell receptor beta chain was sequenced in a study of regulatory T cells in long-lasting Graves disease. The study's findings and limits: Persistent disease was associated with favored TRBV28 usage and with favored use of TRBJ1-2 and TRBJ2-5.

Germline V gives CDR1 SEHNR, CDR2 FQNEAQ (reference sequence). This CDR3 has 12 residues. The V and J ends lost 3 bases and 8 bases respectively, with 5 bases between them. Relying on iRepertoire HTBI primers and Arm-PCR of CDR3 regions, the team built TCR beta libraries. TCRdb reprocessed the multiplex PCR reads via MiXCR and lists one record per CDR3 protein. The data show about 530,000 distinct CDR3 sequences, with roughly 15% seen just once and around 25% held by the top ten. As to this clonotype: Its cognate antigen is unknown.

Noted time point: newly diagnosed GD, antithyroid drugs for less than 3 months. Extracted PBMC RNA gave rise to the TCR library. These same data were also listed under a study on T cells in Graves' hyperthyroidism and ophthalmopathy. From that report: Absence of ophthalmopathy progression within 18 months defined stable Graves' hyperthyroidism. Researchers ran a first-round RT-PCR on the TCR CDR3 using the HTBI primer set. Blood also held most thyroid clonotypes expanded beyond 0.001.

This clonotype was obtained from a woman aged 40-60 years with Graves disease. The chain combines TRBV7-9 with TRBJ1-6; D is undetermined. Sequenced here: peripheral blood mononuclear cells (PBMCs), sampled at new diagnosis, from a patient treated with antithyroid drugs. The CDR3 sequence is CASSFQDSPLHF. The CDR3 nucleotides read TGTGCCAGCAGCTTCCAGGATTCACCCCTCCACTTT.